These 16 T cell receptor beta chains originate from one sample sequenced in a study of shared T cell receptors in the human thymus. Repertoires were generated with immunoSEQ multiplex PCR, while TCRdb's copy carries only in-frame clones and drops some. The sample consists of about 660,000 clones, roughly 90% of them appearing once. These sequences were also reported in another study, on human thymus T cells.

Material for sequencing was thymocytes. These receptors were taken from a boy under two years old with a congenital heart defect.

V gene TRBV4-2 combines with J gene TRBJ2-2; D is perhaps TRBD2 (6 bases). CDR1 LGHNA and CDR2 YNFKEQ come from the germline V gene. Trimming cost V 2 bases and J 6 bases, with 13 bases left between them. This CDR3 is built from 15 residues. CDR3 DNA sequence: TGTGCCAGCAGCCAAAGGACTAATAACCCCGGGGAGCTGTTTTTT. Translating it yields CASSQRTNNPGELFF.

This rearrangement joins TRBV5-4 to TRBJ2-5; possibly TRBD2 for D (6 bases). Deletions cut 4 bases from V and 4 bases from J, with 11 bases between. The CDR3 sequence is 13 residues long. Germline CDR1 reads SGHNT; CDR2 reads YYREEE (reference sequence). This chain's CDR3 is CASSPLAGETQYF. The CDR3 DNA sequence: TGTGCCAGCAGCCCACTAGCAGGAGAGACCCAGTACTTC.

As DNA, the CDR3 is TGTGCCAGCAGCCAAGATCTTTTGAACGGAGCCGGGGGCTACACCTTC. Translation gives CASSQDLLNGAGGYTF. V usage is TRBV14 and J usage is TRBJ1-2; the D is unclear. The CDR3 length is 16 residues. In germline, CDR1 is SGHDN, CDR2 FVKESK. V lost 0 bases, J lost 8 bases, and 19 bases lay in between. The whole variable domain, filled in from reference TRBV14 and TRBJ1-2, reads EAGVTQFPSHSVIEKGQTVTLRCDPISGHDNLYWYRRVMGKEIKFLLHFVKESKQDESGMPNNRFLAERTGGTYSTLKVQPAELEDSGVYFCASSQDLLNGAGGYTFGSGTRLTVV.

The chain employs TRBV7-9 and TRBJ2-3, with TRBD2 identical over 8 bases. Germline CDR1 SEHNR, CDR2 FQNEAQ (reference sequence). The length of the CDR3 is 16 residues. V shed 1 base and J 2 bases; nucleotides not matched to a gene: 5. For the CDR3, the DNA is TGTGCCAGCAGCTTAGGGTTAGCGGGACACACAGATACGCAGTATTTT. Its translation: CASSLGLAGHTDTQYF. Filled out from reference TRBV7-9 and TRBJ2-3, the complete variable domain reads DTGVSQNPRHKITKRGQNVTFRCDPISEHNRLYWYRQTLGQGPEFLTYFQNEAQLEKSRLLSDRFSAERPKGSFSTLEIQRTEQGDSAMYLCASSLGLAGHTDTQYFGPGTRLTVL.

The chain joins TRBV27 to TRBJ1-2; D is perhaps TRBD1 (6 bases). Germline V CDR1 and CDR2: MNHEY, SMNVEV (reference sequence). The CDR3 spans 14 residues. V was clipped by 5 bases and J by 8 bases, with 18 bases between them. CDR3 sequence (DNA): TGTGCCAGCAGTAGCAACACACAGGGTTGGGGCTACACCTTC. Translation: CASSSNTQGWGYTF.

The J gene is TRBJ1-5, the V gene TRBV4-1; perhaps TRBD1 as D (5 bases). CDR1 is MGHRA, CDR2 YSYEKL, per germline. The CDR3 runs 17 residues. Trimming shortened V by 0 bases and J by 4 bases, and 16 bases separated the two germline ends. The CDR3 DNA is TGCGCCAGCAGCCAAGATAGGACGTTGGGGGGAAATCAGCCCCAGCATTTT. Translation: CASSQDRTLGGNQPQHF.

J is TRBJ1-2 and V is TRBV14; 9 bases match TRBD1. The germline CDR1 and CDR2 sequences are SGHDN and FVKESK. This CDR3 is built from 14 residues. Unmatched junction bases numbered 4, after V lost 2 bases and J lost 6 bases. The CDR3 DNA sequence: TGTGCCAGCAGCCAAAGGGACAGGGCGCATGGCTACACCTTC. Translation gives CASSQRDRAHGYTF.

The V and J genes are TRBV18 and TRBJ2-5; D possibly corresponds to TRBD2 (6 bases). Germline loops: CDR1 KGHSH, CDR2 LQKENI. Trimming left V 6 bases short and J 5 bases short, with 16 bases between. The CDR3 sequence is 14 residues long. The CDR3 DNA reads as TGTGCCAGCTCGGGGACTCCCCCGGGGGAGACCCAGTACTTC. Its protein product is CASSGTPPGETQYF.

This clone came up once. J is TRBJ2-7 and V is TRBV5-1, with D unclear. V lost 0 bases and J 6 bases, leaving 13 bases between the germline ends. CDR3 length: 14 amino acids. Germline V lookup: CDR1 SGHRS, CDR2 YFSETQ. The CDR3 is CASSLALRSSEQYF. CDR3 sequence (DNA): TGCGCCAGCAGCTTGGCTCTTAGATCTAGCGAGCAGTACTTC.

The chain joins TRBV14 to TRBJ2-3, with 8 nucleotides matching TRBD2. The germline V gene encodes CDR1 SGHDN and CDR2 FVKESK. This CDR3 has 15 amino acids. V shed 2 bases, J shed 2 bases, and the junction held 3 bases outside the gene matches. The CDR3 region has the DNA TGTGCCAGCAGCCAAACTAGCGGCCCCACAGATACGCAGTATTTT. Translated, it gives CASSQTSGPTDTQYF.

The V and J genes are TRBV29-1 and TRBJ2-1; tentatively, D is TRBD1 (6 bases). The CDR3 contains 16 residues. V was shortened by 0 bases and J by 6 bases, with 18 bases between the two germline ends. CDR1 is SQVTM, CDR2 ANQGSEA, per germline. CDR3 region: CSVEDRGKLHANEQFF. The CDR3 DNA reads TGCAGCGTTGAAGATAGGGGGAAGCTCCATGCCAATGAGCAGTTCTTC.

The CDR3 region is CASSLGAGDYGYTF. CDR3 sequence (DNA): TGTGCCAGCAGCTTGGGCGCAGGGGACTATGGCTACACCTTC. This sequence joins TRBV7-2 and TRBJ1-2, with D maybe TRBD1 (6 bases). CDR1 is SGHTA, CDR2 FQGNSA, per germline. The length of the CDR3 is 14 residues. V lost 3 bases, J lost 3 bases, and 11 bases lay in between.

The rearrangement uses TRBV5-1 and TRBJ2-7; tentative D call: TRBD2 (6 bases). The germline V gene encodes CDR1 SGHRS and CDR2 YFSETQ. The CDR3 has 15 amino acids. Trimming stripped 2 bases from V and 5 bases from J, with 17 bases between. CDR3 bases: TGCGCCAGCAGCTTTTCGGGGGTCCGGATTCACGAGCAGTACTTC. Its protein is CASSFSGVRIHEQYF.

V and J are TRBV7-9 and TRBJ2-3; D unresolved. The CDR3 has 12 residues. The germline V gene encodes CDR1 SEHNR and CDR2 FQNEAQ (reference sequence). The ends were cut back, 3 bases at V and 4 bases at J, with 5 bases in the middle. CDR3 protein: CASSLSADTQYF. CDR3 DNA sequence: TGTGCCAGCAGCTTGTCTGCAGATACGCAGTATTTT.

V and J are TRBV27 and TRBJ1-5, with D perhaps matching TRBD1 (6 bases). The length of the CDR3 is 13 residues. Trimming cost V 8 bases and J 1 base, with 9 bases left between them. Germline V gene lookup returns CDR1 MNHEY and CDR2 SMNVEV (reference sequence). For the CDR3, the DNA is TGTGCCAGCGGGACATCGAGCAATCAGCCCCAGCATTTT. This codes for CASGTSSNQPQHF.

The chain couples TRBV15 to TRBJ2-5, with TRBD2 matching 8 bases. The J call may be wrong; the DNA end is better matched by TRBJ2-7. Per the germline V gene, CDR1 is LNHNV and CDR2 is YYDKDF (reference sequence). This CDR3 contains 16 residues. The CDR3 nucleotides read TGTGCCACCAGCAGACCCCTCAGCGGGAGACCTGACGAGCAGTACTTC. It specifies CATSRPLSGRPDEQYF.